The 8 T cell receptor beta chains in this list originate from one sample, sequenced in a study of post-analysis software for immune sequencing data. Unique molecular identifiers tagged the TCR beta cDNA libraries. In TCRdb, the PCR reads were re-called with MiXCR into one record per CDR3 protein. The sample shows approximately 660,000 distinct CDR3 sequences, 55% to 60% of them seen only once. Study-level results: Compared with controls, patients had more of about 5 TRBV segments, including TRBV5-6, TRBV5-1 and TRBV20-1.

Their antigens remain unidentified. Input material: blood. The receptor source for this set is a girl aged 2-10 years with multiple sclerosis.

This sequence joins TRBV5-1 and TRBJ2-1; the D is unclear. V was trimmed by 1 base and J by 4 bases, leaving 9 bases between them. Germline CDR1 reads SGHRS; CDR2 reads YFSETQ. CDR3 size: 14 residues. In DNA form, the CDR3 reads TGCGCCAGCAGCTTGAGGCCTGCTTACAATGAGCAGTTCTTC. The encoded protein is CASSLRPAYNEQFF.

The chain links TRBV9 to TRBJ2-3; D uncertain. V lost 2 bases, J lost 2 bases, and 3 bases lay in between. The CDR3 is 12 amino acids. Per the germline V gene, CDR1 is SGDLS and CDR2 is YYNGEE. CDR3 in DNA: TGTGCCAGCAGCGTGAACACAGATACGCAGTATTTT. This translates into CASSVNTDTQYF.

This CDR3 is CASSSQMTGQRGETQYF. CDR3 nucleotide sequence: TGTGCCAGCAGCTCCCAGATGACAGGGCAGAGGGGGGAGACCCAGTACTTC. The rearrangement joins TRBV7-2 to TRBJ2-7; 7 bases match TRBD1. Gene TRBJ2-5 matches the end of the DNA better, so the J call may be wrong. The germline CDR1 and CDR2 sequences are SGHTA and FQGNSA. The CDR3 runs 17 residues.

The chain joins TRBV5-1 to TRBJ2-3; D is possibly TRBD2 (6 bases). CDR1 and CDR2 (germline): SGHRS, YFSETQ. V gave up 4 bases and J gave up 0 bases, with 15 bases separating them. This CDR3 has 16 amino acids. The CDR3 sequence is CASSLGTYGSTDTQYF. CDR3 DNA sequence: TGCGCCAGCAGCCTTGGGACTTACGGGAGCACAGATACGCAGTATTTT.

The chain carries TRBV12-3 or TRBV12-4 and TRBJ2-5; perhaps TRBD2 as D (6 bases). The V end lost 0 bases, the J end lost 2 bases, and 16 bases lay between the germline ends. This CDR3 is 17 amino acids long. CDR3 DNA: TGTGCCAGCAGTTTAGCGGGACTCTCCCCGGGGCAAGAGACCCAGTACTTC. This sequence encodes CASSLAGLSPGQETQYF.

With respect to this clonotype: Germline and junction disagree at one end, which may indicate a read error. This chain uses TRBV7-9 with TRBJ2-3; TRBD1 might be the D (5 bases). CDR1 is SEHNR and CDR2 is FQNEAQ in the germline V gene (reference sequence). The CDR3 length is 14 residues. The CDR3 DNA sequence: TGCGCCAGCAGCTTTAGCAGGGTCACAGATACGCAGTATTTT. Residues: CASSFSRVTDTQYF.

The gene calls are TRBV7-9 and TRBJ2-5; TRBD1 matches at 7 bases. The CDR3 covers 15 residues. Germline V gene lookup returns CDR1 SEHNR and CDR2 FQNEAQ (reference sequence). The J segment lost 0 bases and the V segment lost 3 bases, leaving 4 bases of the junction unmatched. Here the CDR3 DNA reads TGTGCCAGCAGCTTGGGGACAGACAACCAAGAGACCCAGTACTTC. It codes for CASSLGTDNQETQYF. Complete variable domain (other parts from reference TRBV7-9 and TRBJ2-5): DTGVSQNPRHKITKRGQNVTFRCDPISEHNRLYWYRQTLGQGPEFLTYFQNEAQLEKSRLLSDRFSAERPKGSFSTLEIQRTEQGDSAMYLCASSLGTDNQETQYFGPGTRLLVL.

The V call is TRBV20-1, the J call TRBJ1-2; maybe TRBD1 (5 bases). The CDR3 runs 14 residues. V shed 7 bases and J shed 4 bases, with 19 bases lying between them. The germline V gene has CDR1 DFQATT and CDR2 SNEGSKA (reference sequence). CDR3 region: CSVSSTVDPYGYTF. In DNA form, the CDR3 reads TGCAGTGTCTCTTCGACAGTAGATCCCTATGGCTACACCTTC.